These 32 T cell receptor beta chains share one sample of origin, sequenced in a study of T-cell reconstitution after alpha-beta-depleted transplantation in children. Unique molecular identifiers featured in how the TCRbeta library was prepared. TCRdb recomputed calls from the PCR reads with MiXCR, one row per CDR3 protein. This table holds 420,000 or so distinct CDR3 sequences, approximately 11% found once. Sequencing was performed on PBMCs from the stem cell graft donor, taken from the stem cell graft. Receptor source: a human donor who donated a stem cell graft to a child with acute myeloid leukemia.

This clonotype was seen a few times. This chain uses TRBV20-1 with TRBJ2-7; 7 bases are a match to TRBD1. The CDR3 covers 12 residues. CDR1 is DFQATT and CDR2 is SNEGSKA in the germline V gene (reference sequence). The V gene end was trimmed by 6 bases and the J gene end by 6 bases; junction bases not matched to a gene: 8. CDR3 sequence reads: CSARQGSSEQYF. The CDR3 DNA follows: TGCAGTGCGAGACAGGGTTCGAGCGAGCAGTACTTC.

This clonotype was seen only a few times. The V call is TRBV6-2 or TRBV6-3, the J call TRBJ2-1, with 11 bases that match TRBD2. This CDR3 region has 16 residues. J lost 6 bases, V lost 4 bases, and 8 bases had no gene match. Germline CDR1 MNHEY, CDR2 SVGEGT. The CDR3 here is CASSSGLAEGSNEQFF. CDR3 nucleotides: TGTGCCAGCAGTTCGGGACTAGCGGAAGGGAGCAATGAGCAGTTCTTC.

The chain employs TRBV7-3 and TRBJ2-3; 8 positions agree with TRBD2. The CDR3 is made up of 16 amino acids. Germline assignment: CDR1 SGHTA and CDR2 FQGTGA. The J segment lost 1 base and the V segment lost 0 bases, leaving 3 bases of the junction unmatched. The CDR3 loop is CASSLTGGAGTDTQYF. The CDR3 coding sequence is TGTGCCAGCAGCTTAACCGGGGGGGCCGGCACAGATACGCAGTATTTT.

A few counts support this clonotype. V and J are TRBV19 and TRBJ2-1; TRBD1 might be the D (6 bases). The CDR3 spans 17 residues. The germline V gene has CDR1 LNHDA and CDR2 SQIVND (reference sequence). Trimming took off 4 bases at V and 0 bases at J, with 16 bases between the two ends. For the CDR3, the DNA is TGTGCCAGTAGTACCTCCACAGGGTCCGGCTCCTACAATGAGCAGTTCTTC. Protein: CASSTSTGSGSYNEQFF.

This clonotype was seen a handful of times. V usage is TRBV5-5 and J usage is TRBJ2-2; 7 bases fit TRBD1. The CDR3 has 14 residues. V lost 4 bases, J lost 6 bases, and 6 bases stayed unmatched. Germline V gene lookup returns CDR1 SGHKS and CDR2 YYEKEE (reference sequence). The CDR3 sequence: CASSPTGLAGELFF. The CDR3 DNA sequence: TGTGCCAGCAGCCCGACAGGGTTGGCCGGGGAGCTGTTTTTT.

This clonotype has more than one count but fewer than ten. This sequence joins TRBV4-2 and TRBJ2-1; TRBD2 matches 8 bases. The CDR3 totals 15 residues. The V segment lost 2 bases and the J segment 5 bases; nucleotides outside the gene matches: 5. The germline gives CDR1 LGHNA, CDR2 YNFKEQ. CDR3 nucleotide sequence: TGTGCCAGCAGCCAACCGGGACTAGGCGACAATGAGCAGTTCTTC. As protein: CASSQPGLGDNEQFF.

The genes are TRBV20-1 and TRBJ2-5; D might be TRBD1 (5 bases). This CDR3 has 14 amino acids. V was trimmed by 4 bases and J by 5 bases, leaving 17 bases between them. CDR1 is DFQATT and CDR2 is SNEGSKA in the germline V gene (reference sequence). The CDR3 is CSAKDILLGETQYF. The CDR3 DNA sequence: TGCAGTGCTAAGGACATCCTTCTGGGGGAGACCCAGTACTTC.

This clonotype was observed a handful of times. The gene calls are TRBV12-3 or TRBV12-4 and TRBJ2-1; no definite D call. The CDR3 sequence is 15 residues long. Between the trimmed V and J ends, which lost 6 bases and 3 bases, there was a span of 15 bases. The CDR3 DNA sequence: TGTGCCAGCAGCCCCCAAAAAGTTTACTACAATGAGCAGTTCTTC. Translation gives CASSPQKVYYNEQFF.

This clonotype was counted many times. The chain is built from TRBV4-1 and TRBJ2-1; TRBD2 matches 10 bases. The CDR3 length is 17 residues. The V gene end was trimmed by 4 bases and the J gene end by 5 bases; junction bases not matched to a gene: 11. CDR1 is MGHRA and CDR2 is YSYEKL in the germline V gene. CDR3: CASSLQLGTSVDNEQFF. The CDR3 DNA is TGCGCCAGCAGCCTCCAGCTCGGGACTAGCGTAGACAATGAGCAGTTCTTC.

This clonotype showed up just a few times. The chain joins TRBV6-5 to TRBJ2-1; 11 bases match TRBD1. V shed 0 bases and J 9 bases; nucleotides not matched to a gene: 7. CDR1 and CDR2 from the germline V gene are MNHEY and SVGAGI. CDR3 length: 16 amino acids. CDR3 amino acids: CASSYSSGTGGSEQFF. The DNA for the CDR3 is TGTGCCAGCAGTTACTCATCCGGGACAGGGGGTTCTGAGCAGTTCTTC.

The V and J genes are TRBV4-1 and TRBJ2-7; 15 bases agree with TRBD2. Trimming cost V 4 bases and J 6 bases; bases outside gene matches: 7. The germline V gene has CDR1 MGHRA and CDR2 YSYEKL. This CDR3 region has 16 residues. For the CDR3, the DNA is TGCGCCAGCAGCCCAGGACTAGCGGGGGGGCCGATCGAGCAGTACGTC. Translating it yields CASSPGLAGGPIEQYV.

This clonotype has a handful of counts. The DNA of the CDR3 is TGTGCCAGCTCGCCAGCGGGAGTTGGGGATACGCAGTATTTT. As protein: CASSPAGVGDTQYF. The gene calls are TRBV18 and TRBJ2-3; 8 positions match TRBD2. In germline, CDR1 is KGHSH, CDR2 LQKENI. Germline trimming cut 6 bases from V and 6 bases from J; bases unmatched to any gene: 8. The CDR3 is 14 amino acids.

This clonotype appeared a few times. CDR3 residues: CASSFSQVNEQFF. The CDR3 nucleotides are TGTGCCAGCAGCTTCTCACAGGTAAATGAGCAGTTCTTC. The chain recombines TRBV6-2 or TRBV6-3 with TRBJ2-1; possibly TRBD1 for D (5 bases). Germline V gene data show CDR1 as MNHEY and CDR2 as SVGEGT. V was clipped by 6 bases and J by 7 bases, with 13 bases between them. This CDR3 has 13 residues.

The CDR3 loop is CASSLDLGSSYNEQFF. The CDR3 nucleotides read TGCGCCAGCAGCTTGGATTTGGGGAGCTCCTACAATGAGCAGTTCTTC. This chain joins TRBV5-1 and TRBJ2-1; D is possibly TRBD2 (5 bases). This CDR3 has 16 amino acids. CDR1 is SGHRS and CDR2 is YFSETQ in the germline V gene. The V gene lost 0 bases and the J gene lost 0 bases, with 10 bases spanning the gap.

About this clonotype: This may arise from a read error, as a much more abundant clone is one base away. The rearrangement uses TRBV11-2 and TRBJ2-5; 8 nucleotides match TRBD1. Germline V gene sequence: CDR1 SGHAT, CDR2 FQNNGV. The CDR3 has 14 residues. Germline trimming cut 1 base from V and 5 bases from J; bases unmatched to any gene: 3. For the CDR3, the DNA is TGTGCCAGCAGCTTAGGACAGGGGAACGAGACCCAGTACTTC. This gives the protein CASSLGQGNETQYF.

The sample holds a few counts of this clonotype. The V call is TRBV10-1, the J call TRBJ2-7; D is ambiguous. The CDR3 contains 13 residues. In germline, CDR1 is WNHNN, CDR2 SYGVQD (reference sequence). V dropped 0 bases and J dropped 7 bases, with 10 bases sitting between them. For the CDR3, the DNA is TGCGCCAGCAGTGAGTCCGGGTCTAGTGAGCAGTACGTC. As protein: CASSESGSSEQYV.

This clonotype has just a few counts. This sequence joins TRBV4-1 and TRBJ1-5, with TRBD1 as a possible D gene (6 bases). Germline lookup yields CDR1 MGHRA and CDR2 YSYEKL. V was cut by 0 bases and J by 4 bases, with 10 bases left in between. The CDR3 loop spans 15 amino acids. The CDR3 sequence: CASSQEATGNQPQHF. The CDR3 DNA reads TGCGCCAGCAGCCAAGAAGCTACAGGGAATCAGCCCCAGCATTTT.

In this sample, this clonotype turned up a few times. The genes are TRBV12-3 or TRBV12-4 and TRBJ2-2; D unresolved. V lost 1 base and J 7 bases, leaving 7 bases between the germline ends. CDR3 length: 13 amino acids. CDR3 residues: CASSLVVGGELFF. CDR3 DNA sequence: TGTGCCAGCAGTTTAGTAGTTGGCGGGGAGCTGTTTTTT.

This clonotype has only a few counts. V gene TRBV7-2 combines with J gene TRBJ2-1; TRBD1 agrees at 10 bases. Germline assignment: CDR1 SGHTA and CDR2 FQGNSA. J gave up 2 bases and V 5 bases, and 3 bases lay outside the gene matches. CDR3 size: 15 residues. The CDR3 here is CASSQGQGPYNEQFF. CDR3 in DNA: TGTGCCAGCAGCCAGGGACAGGGGCCCTACAATGAGCAGTTCTTC.

This clonotype was recorded a few times. The genes are TRBV4-2 and TRBJ2-5, with 7 bases aligning to TRBD1. Germline V gene lookup returns CDR1 LGHNA and CDR2 YNFKEQ. The CDR3 is made up of 15 amino acids. J gave up 0 bases and V 0 bases, and 1 base lay outside the gene matches. The CDR3 DNA follows: TGTGCCAGCAGCCAAGAACAGGGGTACCAAGAGACCCAGTACTTC. Translated: CASSQEQGYQETQYF.

This clonotype was counted between two and nine times. V usage is TRBV6-5 and J usage is TRBJ2-7; 12 bases are a match to TRBD1. CDR1 is MNHEY and CDR2 is SVGAGI in the germline V gene. CDR3 size: 17 residues. Trimming at V came to 0 bases and at J to 2 bases, leaving 5 bases not matched to a gene. This CDR3 is CASSYSLGTGGPYEQYF. In nucleotides, the CDR3 is TGTGCCAGCAGTTACTCGCTGGGGACAGGGGGCCCCTACGAGCAGTACTTC.

This clonotype was seen repeatedly, ten times or more. The V gene is TRBV18, the J gene TRBJ2-3, with 7 bases lining up with TRBD1. This CDR3 has 15 amino acids. CDR1 is KGHSH, CDR2 LQKENI, per germline. V shed 2 bases, J shed 1 base, and the junction held 3 bases outside the gene matches. The CDR3 sequence: CASSPDRVGTDTQYF. CDR3 sequence (DNA): TGTGCCAGCTCACCAGACAGGGTCGGCACAGATACGCAGTATTTT.

This clonotype was counted at least ten times. The chain employs TRBV6-2 or TRBV6-3 and TRBJ1-1; D gene ambiguous. This CDR3 comprises 14 residues. CDR1 and CDR2 from the germline V gene are MNHEY and SVGEGT. The V end lost 0 bases, the J end lost 1 base, and 6 bases lay between the germline ends. The CDR3 DNA follows: TGTGCCAGCAGTTACTCGGCCGAGAACACTGAAGCTTTCTTT. This sequence encodes CASSYSAENTEAFF.

This clonotype has a count of ten or more. The CDR3 spells CSVAEAANYGYTF. CDR3 nucleotides: TGCAGCGTTGCAGAGGCCGCTAACTATGGCTACACCTTC. The V gene is TRBV29-1, the J gene TRBJ1-2, with D uncertain. This CDR3 spans 13 amino acids. Trimming pared 4 bases from V and 0 bases from J, leaving 9 bases between. Germline V gives CDR1 SQVTM, CDR2 ANQGSEA.

The J gene is TRBJ2-5, the V gene TRBV20-1; D might be TRBD1 or TRBD2, each matching 6 bases. V was cut by 6 bases and J by 13 bases, with 18 bases left in between. Germline-derived CDR1 and CDR2 are DFQATT and SNEGSKA (reference sequence). This CDR3 comprises 11 residues. The CDR3 is CSAGGSRSLYF. The CDR3 DNA follows: TGCAGTGCCGGGGGCTCTCGAAGTTTGTACTTC.

The rearrangement uses TRBV27 and TRBJ2-2; D uncertain. From germline, CDR1 is MNHEY and CDR2 SMNVEV (reference sequence). Trimming took 5 bases from V and 5 from J, leaving 15 bases between them. The CDR3 has 15 amino acids. Here the CDR3 reads CASSPLAVRTGELFF. In nucleotides, the CDR3 is TGTGCCAGCAGTCCCCTCGCCGTTAGGACCGGGGAGCTGTTTTTT.

This clonotype showed up just a few times. The V call is TRBV18, the J call TRBJ2-1, with TRBD2 matching over 10 bases. V trimming: 6 bases; J trimming: 9 bases; junction bases outside the gene matches: 14. The CDR3 is 16 amino acids. Germline-derived CDR1 and CDR2 are KGHSH and LQKENI. CDR3 sequence reads: CASSGLLAGEGSEQFF. CDR3 bases: TGTGCCAGCTCCGGACTCCTAGCGGGAGAGGGGAGTGAGCAGTTCTTC.

The chain links TRBV20-1 to TRBJ2-7, with TRBD1 matching 10 bases. J lost 4 bases, V lost 5 bases, and 8 bases had no gene match. There are 14 residues in the CDR3. Germline loops: CDR1 DFQATT, CDR2 SNEGSKA (reference sequence). The chain's CDR3 is CSACTTGGKYEQYF. CDR3 DNA sequence: TGCAGTGCTTGCACGACAGGGGGCAAGTACGAGCAGTACTTC.

In its sample, this clonotype was seen a few times. CDR3 DNA sequence: TGTGCCAGCAGTTACGGCAGGGGCCGGGGGGAGCAGTTCTTC. It specifies CASSYGRGRGEQFF. The J gene is TRBJ2-1, the V gene TRBV6-5; D could derive from TRBD1 or TRBD2 (6 bases each). The CDR3 loop spans 14 amino acids. V was shortened by 2 bases and J by 10 bases, with 15 bases between the two germline ends. Germline CDR1 MNHEY, CDR2 SVGAGI.

In its sample, this clonotype was seen many times. The chain uses TRBV5-1 and TRBJ2-5, with D unclear. This CDR3 spans 14 amino acids. Trimming took off 0 bases at V and 1 base at J, with 7 bases between the two ends. CDR1 is SGHRS and CDR2 is YFSETQ in the germline V gene. CDR3 region: CASSLGRTQETQYF. As DNA, the CDR3 is TGCGCCAGCAGCTTGGGACGGACCCAAGAGACCCAGTACTTC. Full variable domain (remainder filled in from reference TRBV5-1 and TRBJ2-5): KAGVTQTPRYLIKTRGQQVTLSCSPISGHRSVSWYQQTPGQGLQFLFEYFSETQRNKGNFPGRFSGRQFSNSRSEMNVSTLELGDSALYLCASSLGRTQETQYFGPGTRLLVL.

This clonotype was observed a handful of times. The gene calls are TRBV15 and TRBJ1-6; D is perhaps TRBD1 (6 bases). Germline CDR1 is LNHNV and CDR2 is YYDKDF (reference sequence). The ends were cut back, 0 bases at V and 0 bases at J, with 15 bases in the middle. This CDR3 spans 19 amino acids. The CDR3 protein is CATSRDLWDKSSYNSPLHF. Here the CDR3 DNA reads TGTGCCACCAGCAGAGATCTTTGGGACAAGAGCTCCTATAATTCACCCCTCCACTTT. Variable domain in full (rest from reference TRBV15 and TRBJ1-6): DAMVIQNPRYQVTQFGKPVTLSCSQTLNHNVMYWYQQKSSQAPKLLFHYYDKDFNNEADTPDNFQSRRPNTSFCFLDIRSPGLGDTAMYLCATSRDLWDKSSYNSPLHFGNGTRLTVT.

V usage is TRBV3-1 and J usage is TRBJ1-2; possibly TRBD1 for D (6 bases). The germline V and J ends were trimmed by 5 bases and 8 bases, with 15 bases remaining between them. The CDR3 extends over 13 amino acids. Germline loops: CDR1 LGHDT, CDR2 YNNKEL (reference sequence). CDR3 DNA: TGTGCCAGCAGCTACACAGGGTTCGAGGGCTACACCTTC. Residues: CASSYTGFEGYTF.